This T cell receptor beta chain was found in a study of neoadjuvant nivolumab and ipilimumab in lung cancer. Study-level background: Patients got nivolumab 3 mg/kg on days 1, 15 and 29; combination added ipilimumab 1 mg/kg day 1. Points from the study as a whole: TCR richness and clonality were higher in tumors than adjacent uninvolved lung. Only two of four nivolumab-treated tumors gained richness and clonality by surgery. TCR clonality did not significantly correlate with pathologic tumor regression.

Germline V lookup: CDR1 SGHVS, CDR2 FQNEAQ. Between the trimmed V and J ends, which lost 0 bases and 11 bases, there was a span of 13 bases. The CDR3 covers 13 residues. With regard to this clone: The antigen is not known.

Profiling relied on immunoSEQ multiplex PCR, and the TCRdb table lists in-frame clones only, not all of them. The table records about 17,000 clones, approximately 76% of them present only once. The receptor was isolated from an adult with non-small cell lung cancer. This chain uses TRBV7-8 with TRBJ1-1; D remains unclear. This sample comprised tumor tissue, obtained after neoadjuvant nivolumab, alone or with ipilimumab, at or shortly before surgery. The CDR3 sequence is CASSLALGREAFF. The CDR3, as DNA: TGTGCCAGCAGCTTAGCACTGGGTCGGGAGGCTTTCTTT.